The present T cell receptor (beta chain) was sequenced within a study of identical twins. Overall study findings and caveats: Cord blood's abundant beta clonotypes had fewer insertions, unlike memory repertoires.

TCRdb re-derived calls from the 5' RACE reads in MiXCR, one entry per CDR3 protein. In the table there are 200,000 to 300,000 distinct CDR3 sequences, about 7% of which are singletons. The CDR3 loop spans 13 amino acids. This clonotype has at least ten counts. Its antigen is unknown. Separately, the same data were catalogued under a study of yellow fever vaccine responses in identical twins.

This chain uses TRBV12-3 or TRBV12-4 with TRBJ2-1; D is possibly TRBD1 (6 bases). The receptor was derived from a woman younger than 35 in good health. The sample comprised memory (CD45RO+) T cells sorted from blood. DNA of the CDR3: TGTGCTCACACAGGGCCGGAGGACAATGAGCAGTTCTTC. Protein product: CAHTGPEDNEQFF.